This T cell receptor beta chain was obtained from a study of beta chain features in type 1 diabetes. V lost 5 bases to trimming and J lost 3 bases, with 11 bases between them. Germline V CDR1 and CDR2: PRHDT, FYEKMQ (reference sequence). The CDR3 contains 15 residues. Every bit of the isolated RNA underwent reverse transcription, so sequencing read expressed TCRB transcripts. Produced via immunoSEQ multiplex PCR; TCRdb's table is partial and in-frame only. The profile shows about half a million clones, about an eighth of them singletons. With respect to this clone: Its antigen is not identified.

Regarding the study as a whole: More deletions and fewer insertions at VDJ junctions were seen in type 1 diabetes patients.

The chain uses TRBV13 and TRBJ2-6; D is ambiguous. What was sequenced was naive CD4+ T cells from blood. This receptor was identified in a woman aged 18 to 35 in good health. Here the CDR3 DNA reads TGTGCCAGCAGCATCCCCCGGTTTGGGGCCAACGTCCTGACTTTC. It specifies CASSIPRFGANVLTF. The whole variable domain, filled in from reference TRBV13 and TRBJ2-6, reads AAGVIQSPRHLIKEKRETATLKCYPIPRHDTVYWYQQGPGQDPQFLISFYEKMQSDKGSIPDRFSAQQFSDYHSELNMSSLELGDSALYFCASSIPRFGANVLTFGAGSRLTVL.